A selection of T cell receptor beta chains follows, all from one sample in a study of T and B cells in COVID-19 patients. MiXCR was run by TCRdb on the multiplex PCR reads, yielding one entry per CDR3 protein. The sample contains approximately 13,000 distinct CDR3 sequences, 25% to 35% of which appear only once. What was sequenced was blood. The receptors here all came from a human donor who had recovered from COVID-19. CDR3s include the opening cysteine and the closing phenylalanine or tryptophan. The order of the fields is V gene, clone size, J gene, D gene, CDR3 DNA, CDR3 protein. A D gene is named only where the DNA matches it firmly. Clone size appears in some rows only: once, few, many, or a class for an expanded clone.

>TRBV29-1|medium-sized|TRBJ2-5|.
TGCAGCGTTGGGGCTGGGGAGACCCAGTACTTC
CSVGAGETQYF
>TRBV20-1|.|TRBJ1-3|.
TGCAGTGCTAGTGGTCGGGGCAGAAACACCATATATTTT
CSASGRGRNTIYF
>TRBV27|few|TRBJ1-5|TRBD1
TGTGCCAGCAGAACTGGGACAGGGGGCAATCAGCCCCAGCATTTT
CASRTGTGGNQPQHF
>TRBV24-1|few|TRBJ2-1|.
TGTGCCACCAGTGACCCGGGTCGAGGCAATGAGCAGTTCTTC
CATSDPGRGNEQFF
>TRBV4-2|.|TRBJ1-1|.
TGTGCCAGCAGCCAGATAGGGGGCACTGAAGCTTTCTTT
CASSQIGGTEAFF
>TRBV10-3|many|TRBJ2-6|.
TGTGCCATCAACGGAGGGCCCACTTCCGAGGCCAACGTCCTGACTTTC
CAINGGPTSEANVLTF
>TRBV5-4|few|TRBJ1-2|.
TGTGCCAGCAGCTTGGTTGCCAGGGAGCTAAGAGGCTACACCTTC
CASSLVARELRGYTF
>TRBV6-6|.|TRBJ1-4|.
TGTGCCAGCAGGGGGCCCCAGGGTGGTGAAAAACTGTTTTTT
CASRGPQGGEKLFF
>TRBV7-9|few|TRBJ2-3|.
TGTGCCAGCAGCCTGGGGACCACAGATACGCAGTATTTT
CASSLGTTDTQYF
>TRBV5-5|.|TRBJ2-7|TRBD1
TGTGCCAGCAGCGGACAGGGGGCAAACTACGAGCAGTACTTC
CASSGQGANYEQYF
>TRBV6-1|.|TRBJ2-3|.
TGTGCCAGCAGTGAACGAGGGGCTGGCGCAGATACGCAGTATTTT
CASSERGAGADTQYF
>TRBV6-5|few|TRBJ1-1|.
TGTGCCAGCAGCGCGTCGGGAAACACTGAAGCTTTCTTT
CASSASGNTEAFF
>TRBV12-3/TRBV12-4|.|TRBJ1-2|TRBD1
TGTGCCAGCAGTTTGTACCAGGGGGCAGGAGGCTACACCTTC
CASSLYQGAGGYTF
>TRBV30|few|TRBJ2-3|TRBD2
TGTGCCTGGAGTGATGGGGCTAGCGGGGAGGAGCAGTATTTT
CAWSDGASGEEQYF
>TRBV5-1|.|TRBJ1-4|TRBD1
TGCGCCAGCAGCCCGACAGGGCTAACTAATGAAAAACTGTTTTTT
CASSPTGLTNEKLFF
>TRBV20-1|.|TRBJ2-2|.
TGCAGTGCTAGTCCGGGAAGGGCTACCGGGGAGCTGTTTTTT
CSASPGRATGELFF
>TRBV18|many|TRBJ1-5|.
TGTGCCAGCTCACTAGATAGCAATCAGCCCCAGCATTTT
CASSLDSNQPQHF
>TRBV18|few|TRBJ2-7|TRBD1
TGTGCCAGCTCACCAGGGACAGGGTCCTACGAGCAGTACTTC
CASSPGTGSYEQYF
>TRBV6-5|.|TRBJ1-1|.
TGTGCCAGCAGTGTAACACAGGGTCATAACACTGAAGCTTTCTTT
CASSVTQGHNTEAFF
>TRBV27|many|TRBJ2-1|TRBD2
TGTGCCACCGTAGCGGGAGGATTAAATGAGCAGTTCTTC
CATVAGGLNEQFF
>TRBV27|.|TRBJ1-6|TRBD1
TGTGCCAGCAGTCCTTACAGGGGGGTGTATAATTCACCCCTCCACTTT
CASSPYRGVYNSPLHF
>TRBV6-5|.|TRBJ1-5|.
TGTGCCAGCAGCCCCTCGGTCACCTTCAATCAGCCCCAGCATTTT
CASSPSVTFNQPQHF
>TRBV27|medium-sized|TRBJ2-2|.
TGTGCCAGCAGTCCTTACACCGGGGAGCTGTTTTTT
CASSPYTGELFF
>TRBV5-5|many|TRBJ2-7|TRBD1
TGTGCCAGCAGCTTCGGGACAGGTACCTACGAGCAGTACTTC
CASSFGTGTYEQYF
>TRBV19|.|TRBJ2-2|TRBD2
TGTGCCACCGCGGGACTAGCGGGAGACACCGGGGAGCTGTTTTTT
CATAGLAGDTGELFF
>TRBV10-3|.|TRBJ1-2|.
TGTGCCATCACCTCTGGACCCGCTGACAAGGATGGCTACACCTTC
CAITSGPADKDGYTF
>TRBV6-2/TRBV6-3|few|TRBJ2-7|.
TGTGCCAGCAGGTCCATATACGGGAGCGACGAGCAGTACTTC
CASRSIYGSDEQYF
>TRBV6-2/TRBV6-3|.|TRBJ1-1|.
TGTGCCAGCACCCTATTCCTGGGGACTGACACTGAAGCTTTCTTT
CASTLFLGTDTEAFF
>TRBV19|.|TRBJ1-5|.
TGTGCCAGTAGTATTTGGGTAGGGGATCAGCCCCAGCATTTT
CASSIWVGDQPQHF
>TRBV6-5|medium-sized|TRBJ2-3|.
TGTGCCAGCACCCTACGGGGCGGGGGCGCAGATACGCAGTATTTT
CASTLRGGGADTQYF
>TRBV13|few|TRBJ2-5|TRBD2
TGTGCCAGCGGGGGAGACGGGGGGGCCAGGGAGACCCAGTACTTC
CASGGDGGARETQYF
>TRBV13|few|TRBJ1-1|.
TGTGCCAGCAGCTTAAGAGCCGGGACCCACCTCTATAACACTGAAGCTTTCTTT
CASSLRAGTHLYNTEAFF
>TRBV7-6|.|TRBJ1-1|.
TGTGCCAGCAGCTTAGGGACGGCGAACACTGAAGCTTTCTTT
CASSLGTANTEAFF
>TRBV30|few|TRBJ1-2|.
TGTGCCTGGGGCAGGAGGAGTTACTATGGCTACACCTTC
CAWGRRSYYGYTF
>TRBV19|medium-sized|TRBJ2-3|.
TGTGCCAGTAGTTATACTATCACAGATACGCAGTATTTT
CASSYTITDTQYF
>TRBV29-1|many|TRBJ1-2|.
TGCAGCGTTGGTGGTGAGGGGAACTATGGCTACACCTTC
CSVGGEGNYGYTF
>TRBV5-1|once|TRBJ1-1|.
TGCGCCAGCAGCTTGGCGGTAGAGATGAACACTGAAGCTTTCTTT
CASSLAVEMNTEAFF
>TRBV6-1|few|TRBJ2-3|.
TGTGCCAGCAGTGAAGCGGTTGATTGGACGCAGTATTTT
CASSEAVDWTQYF
>TRBV12-3/TRBV12-4|medium-sized|TRBJ2-2|TRBD2
TGTGCCAGCAGCCCCTGGACTAGCGGTAACACCGGGGAGCTGTTTTTT
CASSPWTSGNTGELFF
>TRBV7-6|few|TRBJ1-1|.
TGTGCCAGCAGCTTAGCGCCAGCGAACACTGAAGCTTTCTTT
CASSLAPANTEAFF
>TRBV6-2/TRBV6-3|.|TRBJ2-7|TRBD2
TGTGCCAGCAGTTTTCGACTAGCGGGAGAGAAGCAGTACTTC
CASSFRLAGEKQYF
>TRBV24-1|.|TRBJ2-1|.
TGTGCCACCAGTGACCCTTACCCTCAGGGCGAGGCCTACAATGAGCAGTTCTTC
CATSDPYPQGEAYNEQFF